These T cell receptor beta chains were read from a single sample in a study of cytomegalovirus exposure and HLA in healthy donors. Repertoires were generated with immunoSEQ multiplex PCR, while TCRdb's copy carries only in-frame clones and drops some. Here the sample spans 330,000 or so clones, roughly 88% being singletons. The specimen sequenced was PBMCs. These receptors all come from a woman aged 18-35 years in good health and CMV-seronegative. CDR3s include the opening cysteine and the closing phenylalanine or tryptophan. The D gene is left open where the match is weak. For some rows the clone size is stated as once, few or many, or as a class when expanded; others skip it.

abundance	v_gene	j_gene	d_gene	CDR3aa	CDR3nt
-	TRBV29-1	TRBJ1-2	TRBD1	CSVERQGSNYGYTF	TGCAGCGTTGAACGACAGGGATCTAACTATGGCTACACCTTC
-	TRBV9	TRBJ1-2	TRBD1	CASSNQQGAGGYTF	TGTGCCAGCAGCAACCAACAGGGGGCGGGAGGCTACACCTTC
once	TRBV29-1	TRBJ2-2	TRBD2	CSVDGLAGVRTGELFF	TGCAGCGTTGACGGACTAGCGGGAGTACGGACCGGGGAGCTGTTTTTT
-	TRBV27	TRBJ1-5	-	CASSSQGTSNQPQHF	TGTGCCAGCAGTTCTCAGGGGACCAGCAATCAGCCCCAGCATTTT
once	TRBV7-2	TRBJ2-7	-	CASSFAGQASYEQYF	TGTGCCAGCAGCTTCGCCGGTCAGGCAAGCTACGAGCAGTACTTC
few	TRBV7-2	TRBJ2-1	-	CASSLAGGQSEQFF	TGTGCCAGCAGCTTAGCCGGGGGGCAGAGTGAGCAGTTCTTC
-	TRBV7-3	TRBJ2-3	TRBD2	CASSSTNGRVGDTQYF	TGTGCCAGCAGCTCAACGAACGGGAGGGTCGGAGATACGCAGTATTTT
-	TRBV28	TRBJ2-4	TRBD2	CASGGDIQYF	TGTGCCAGCGGGGGGGACATTCAGTACTTC
once	TRBV2	TRBJ2-2	TRBD2	CASILREGGELFF	TGTGCCAGCATACTGAGGGAGGGCGGGGAGCTGTTTTTT
few	TRBV5-4	TRBJ2-1	-	CASSPSDNEQFF	TGTGCCAGCAGCCCCTCCGACAATGAGCAGTTCTTC
few	TRBV5-6	TRBJ2-7	-	CASSLARNEQYF	TGTGCCAGCAGCTTGGCCAGAAACGAGCAGTACTTC
-	TRBV18	TRBJ2-7	-	CASSPSRGNYEQYF	TGTGCCAGCTCCCCGAGCAGGGGAAACTACGAGCAGTACTTC
few	TRBV7-2	TRBJ1-3	-	CASSPRTRSGNTIYF	TGTGCCAGCAGCCCGAGGACACGTTCTGGAAACACCATATATTTT
few	TRBV5-6	TRBJ2-7	-	CASRRLAYEQYF	TGTGCCAGCAGACGACTTGCCTACGAGCAGTACTTC
-	TRBV28	TRBJ2-1	TRBD2	CASSIPGTSGRNEQFF	TGTGCCAGCAGCATCCCCGGGACTAGCGGGCGCAATGAGCAGTTCTTC
once	TRBV14	TRBJ2-6	-	CASSQVGAEVFGANVLTF	TGTGCCAGCAGCCAAGTGGGGGCCGAGGTTTTTGGGGCCAACGTCCTGACTTTC
-	TRBV5-1	TRBJ2-5	-	CASSLDGSEETQYF	TGCGCCAGCAGCTTGGATGGCTCGGAGGAGACCCAGTACTTC
-	TRBV4-2	TRBJ2-1	-	CASRQEEGSSYNEQFF	TGTGCCAGCAGACAAGAAGAGGGAAGCTCCTACAATGAGCAGTTCTTC
-	TRBV27	TRBJ2-3	TRBD2	CASSLSPSGRTDTQYF	TGTGCCAGCAGTTTATCGCCTAGCGGGAGAACAGATACGCAGTATTTT
-	TRBV9	TRBJ1-2	TRBD1	CASSVGQQTLANYGYTF	TGTGCCAGCAGCGTGGGACAGCAGACGTTAGCTAACTATGGCTACACCTTC
-	TRBV27	TRBJ1-5	-	CASSLSTGQPQHF	TGTGCCAGCAGTTTATCGACGGGACAGCCCCAGCATTTT
-	TRBV6-6	TRBJ1-1	-	CASSYRGGMYTEAFF	TGTGCCAGCAGTTACAGGGGAGGAATGTACACTGAAGCTTTCTTT
-	TRBV7-3	TRBJ2-2	-	CASSLGVNTGELFF	TGTGCCAGCAGCTTAGGAGTAAACACCGGGGAGCTGTTTTTT
-	TRBV14	TRBJ2-1	TRBD2	CASSQPSGSSYNEQFF	TGTGCCAGCAGCCAACCTAGCGGGAGCTCCTACAATGAGCAGTTCTTC
-	TRBV4-2	TRBJ2-3	-	CASSQGGIVPDTQYF	TGTGCCAGCAGCCAAGGCGGGATTGTTCCAGATACGCAGTATTTT
-	TRBV18	TRBJ2-7	-	CASSLEGEQYF	TGTGCCAGCTCACTTGAGGGCGAGCAGTACTTC
few	TRBV2	TRBJ2-7	-	CASSGVRNSSYEQYF	TGTGCCAGCAGTGGAGTACGAAATAGCTCCTACGAGCAGTACTTC
-	TRBV15	TRBJ2-1	-	CATSREGGANEQFF	TGTGCCACCAGCAGAGAAGGAGGGGCCAATGAGCAGTTCTTC
-	TRBV6-5	TRBJ2-7	TRBD2	CASSQLAGHYEQYF	TGTGCCAGCAGCCAACTAGCGGGACACTACGAGCAGTACTTC
-	TRBV19	TRBJ1-4	-	CASSQPGDGEKLFF	TGTGCCAGTAGCCAGCCAGGGGATGGAGAAAAACTGTTTTTT
-	TRBV27	TRBJ2-1	TRBD1	CASSSQGDFYNEQFF	TGTGCCAGCAGTTCGCAGGGGGATTTCTACAATGAGCAGTTCTTC
-	TRBV29-1	TRBJ1-2	TRBD1	CSVVGTGGSDYGYTF	TGCAGCGTTGTGGGGACAGGGGGCTCGGACTATGGCTACACCTTC
-	TRBV28	TRBJ1-5	TRBD1	CATQDRGNQPQHF	TGTGCCACCCAGGACAGGGGCAATCAGCCCCAGCATTTT
-	TRBV19	TRBJ2-7	-	CASSMAGLQDEQYF	TGTGCCAGTAGTATGGCAGGGTTGCAGGACGAGCAGTACTTC
-	TRBV4-1	TRBJ2-7	TRBD2	CATSPGWTSGTYEQYF	TGCGCCACATCTCCCGGGTGGACTAGCGGGACTTACGAGCAGTACTTC
-	TRBV2	TRBJ2-5	-	CASSGGGAQETQYF	TGTGCCAGCAGTGGGGGGGGCGCACAAGAGACCCAGTACTTC
-	TRBV5-6	TRBJ2-7	-	CASSLQVPYEQYF	TGTGCCAGCAGCTTACAGGTACCGTACGAGCAGTACTTC
once	TRBV9	TRBJ2-7	-	CASSVGGASSYEQYF	TGTGCCAGCAGCGTTGGTGGGGCCAGCTCCTACGAGCAGTACTTC
once	TRBV9	TRBJ2-1	TRBD2	CASSPRLAGQNEQFF	TGTGCCAGCAGCCCCAGACTAGCGGGACAGAATGAGCAGTTCTTC
once	TRBV2	TRBJ2-7	TRBD2	CASSESSGGSYEQYF	TGTGCCAGCAGTGAATCTAGCGGGGGCTCCTACGAGCAGTACTTC
-	TRBV28	TRBJ2-1	-	CASSLAASTYNEQFF	TGTGCCAGCAGTTTAGCGGCGTCTACCTACAATGAGCAGTTCTTC
-	TRBV2	TRBJ2-3	TRBD2	CATRRGVKTDTQYF	TGTGCCACCCGGCGGGGGGTGAAGACAGATACGCAGTATTTT
-	TRBV7-6	TRBJ1-5	-	CASSLGGYSNQPQHF	TGTGCCAGCAGCTTAGGAGGGTATAGCAATCAGCCCCAGCATTTT
once	TRBV5-4	TRBJ2-3	TRBD2	CASGSGAGGATQYF	TGTGCCAGCGGATCCGGGGCGGGAGGTGCTACGCAGTATTTT
-	TRBV7-9	TRBJ1-4	-	CASSLAGTRGWTNEKLFF	TGTGCCAGCAGCTTAGCGGGGACTCGGGGTTGGACTAATGAAAAACTGTTTTTT
-	TRBV4-2	TRBJ1-1	-	CASSWRGDAEAFF	TGTGCCAGCAGTTGGAGGGGCGATGCTGAAGCTTTCTTT
-	TRBV4-3	TRBJ2-1	TRBD2	CASSLTTSGRASEQFF	TGCGCCAGCAGCCTGACGACTAGCGGGAGGGCCAGTGAGCAGTTCTTC
-	TRBV10-3	TRBJ2-1	-	CAISLAYNEQFF	TGTGCCATCAGCCTAGCCTACAATGAGCAGTTCTTC
-	TRBV7-2	TRBJ2-2	-	CASSEGTATGELFF	TGTGCCAGCAGCGAAGGGACTGCCACCGGGGAGCTGTTTTTT
-	TRBV6-5	TRBJ2-1	-	CASSSTSRLYNEQFF	TGTGCCAGCAGCTCGACTTCCCGCCTCTACAATGAGCAGTTCTTC
-	TRBV6-6	TRBJ1-1	TRBD1	CASSYRQGYTEAFF	TGTGCCAGCAGTTACAGACAGGGTTACACTGAAGCTTTCTTT
-	TRBV4-2	TRBJ2-5	TRBD2	CASSQDPTGLAGAETQYF	TGTGCCAGCAGCCAAGACCCCACCGGACTAGCGGGAGCTGAGACCCAGTACTTC
-	TRBV28	TRBJ1-5	-	CASTVRAGSLSNQPQHF	TGTGCCAGCACCGTCAGGGCCGGGTCGCTTAGCAATCAGCCCCAGCATTTT
-	TRBV5-6	TRBJ2-1	-	CASSLLALRYNEQFF	TGTGCCAGCAGCTTGTTGGCCCTGAGGTACAATGAGCAGTTCTTC